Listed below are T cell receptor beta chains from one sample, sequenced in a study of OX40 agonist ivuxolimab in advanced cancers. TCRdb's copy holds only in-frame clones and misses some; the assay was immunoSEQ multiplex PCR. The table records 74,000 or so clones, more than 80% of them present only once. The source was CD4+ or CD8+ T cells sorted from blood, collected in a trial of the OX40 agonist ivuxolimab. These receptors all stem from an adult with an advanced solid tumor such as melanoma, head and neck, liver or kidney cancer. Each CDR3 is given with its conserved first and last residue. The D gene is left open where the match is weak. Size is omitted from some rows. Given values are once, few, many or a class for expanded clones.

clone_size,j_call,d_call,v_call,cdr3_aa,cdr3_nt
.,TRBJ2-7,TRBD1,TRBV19,CASSIRDRGYEQYF,TGTGCCAGTAGTATTCGGGACAGGGGTTACGAGCAGTACTTC
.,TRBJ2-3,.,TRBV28,CASSSGTRTQYF,TGTGCCAGCAGTTCCGGGACGCGTACGCAGTATTTT
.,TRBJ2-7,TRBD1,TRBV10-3,CAIRDRGQGGEQYF,TGTGCCATCAGGGATAGGGGACAGGGTGGGGAGCAGTACTTC
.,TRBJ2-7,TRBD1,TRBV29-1,CSVWGQGAYEQYF,TGCAGCGTGTGGGGACAGGGGGCGTATGAGCAGTACTTC
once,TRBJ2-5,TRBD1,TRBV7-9,CASSLGDRGQETQYF,TGTGCCAGCAGCTTAGGGGACAGGGGGCAAGAGACCCAGTACTTC
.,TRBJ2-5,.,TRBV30,CAWSALDGRETQYF,TGTGCCTGGAGTGCCCTAGACGGTCGGGAGACCCAGTACTTC
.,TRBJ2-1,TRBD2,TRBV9,CASSVVGLADYNEQFF,TGTGCCAGCAGCGTAGTTGGACTAGCCGATTACAATGAGCAGTTCTTC
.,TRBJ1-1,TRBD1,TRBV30,CAWSSTRRGRAEAFF,TGTGCCTGGAGTTCAACCCGCAGGGGGAGGGCTGAAGCTTTCTTT
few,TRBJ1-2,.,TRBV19,CASTNRDRGYTF,TGTGCCAGTACCAACAGGGATCGAGGCTACACCTTC
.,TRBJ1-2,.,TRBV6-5,CASTNWDTRNGGYTF,TGTGCCAGCACCAATTGGGACACTCGAAACGGTGGCTACACCTTC
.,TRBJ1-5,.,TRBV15,CAISRLEDGSNQPQHF,TGTGCCATCAGCAGACTGGAGGACGGTAGCAATCAGCCCCAGCATTTT
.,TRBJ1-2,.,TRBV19,CASHRGITNYGYTF,TGTGCCAGCCATCGGGGGATAACTAACTATGGCTACACCTTC
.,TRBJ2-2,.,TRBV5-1,CASSLVPQRRGTGELFF,TGCGCCAGCAGCTTGGTACCCCAGCGAAGGGGCACCGGGGAGCTGTTTTTT
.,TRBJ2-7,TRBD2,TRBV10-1,CASSESSGAYEQYF,TGCGCCAGCAGTGAATCTAGCGGGGCCTACGAGCAGTACTTC
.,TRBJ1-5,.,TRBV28,CASSLLGEQPQHF,TGTGCCAGCAGTTTGCTCGGGGAGCAGCCCCAGCATTTT
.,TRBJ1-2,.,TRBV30,CAWTAPTGFNYYGYTF,TGTGCCTGGACCGCCCCCACAGGGTTCAACTACTATGGCTACACCTTC
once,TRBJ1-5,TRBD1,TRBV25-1,CASSGPDRGRGSDQPQHF,TGTGCCAGCAGTGGTCCGGACAGGGGGCGCGGATCTGATCAGCCCCAGCATTTT
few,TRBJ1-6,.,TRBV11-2,CASSPRTGDSPLHF,TGTGCCAGCAGCCCCCGTACGGGCGATTCACCCCTCCACTTT
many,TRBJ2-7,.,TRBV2,CASRSSGEQYF,TGTGCCAGCAGATCCTCGGGGGAGCAGTACTTC
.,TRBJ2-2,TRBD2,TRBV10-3,CASRSGNGELFF,TGTGCCTCACGCAGCGGGAACGGGGAGCTGTTTTTT
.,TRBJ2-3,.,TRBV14,CASSLRQALDTQYF,TGTGCCAGCAGCCTGCGACAGGCTCTAGATACGCAGTATTTT
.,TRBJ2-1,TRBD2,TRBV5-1,CASRAGTSGNYNEQFF,TGCGCCAGCAGGGCCGGGACTAGCGGGAACTACAATGAGCAGTTCTTC
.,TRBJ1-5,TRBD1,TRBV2,CASSEQDRGYRSTSRHF,TGTGCCAGCAGTGAACAGGACAGGGGATACAGATCAACCTCAAGGCATTTT
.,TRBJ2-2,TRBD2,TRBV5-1,CASSSPGLARANTGELFF,TGCGCCAGCAGCTCCCCGGGACTAGCGCGCGCGAACACCGGGGAGCTGTTTTTT
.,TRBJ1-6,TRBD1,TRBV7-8,CASSFRTGGSYNSPLHF,TGTGCCAGCAGCTTTCGGACAGGGGGGTCCTATAATTCACCCCTCCACTTT
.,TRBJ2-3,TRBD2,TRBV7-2,CASSLAGGGAGTDTQYF,TGTGCCAGCAGCTTAGCTGGCGGGGGAGCTGGCACAGATACGCAGTATTTT
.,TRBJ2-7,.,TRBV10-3,CAITRQVPPYEQYF,TGTGCCATCACGCGACAGGTCCCCCCCTACGAGCAGTACTTC
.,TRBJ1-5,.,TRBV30,CAWSGSRINQPQHF,TGTGCCTGGAGCGGCAGCAGAATCAATCAGCCCCAGCATTTT
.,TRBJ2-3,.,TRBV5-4,CASSRRGGSLGDTQYF,TGTGCCAGCAGCAGGAGAGGGGGGTCCCTCGGTGATACGCAGTATTTT
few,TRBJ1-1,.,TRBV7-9,CASSFRSGETEAFF,TGTGCCAGCAGCTTTAGGTCAGGTGAGACTGAAGCTTTCTTT
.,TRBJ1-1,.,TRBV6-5,CASSYSPQGHSEAFF,TGTGCCAGCAGTTACTCGCCTCAGGGACATTCTGAAGCTTTCTTT
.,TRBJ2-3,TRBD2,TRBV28,CASSRTSGRAGAWGQYF,TGTGCCAGCAGTCGGACTAGCGGGAGGGCCGGGGCGTGGGGGCAGTATTTT
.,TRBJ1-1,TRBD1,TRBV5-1,CASRQGGLMNTEAFF,TGCGCCAGCAGACAGGGGGGTTTAATGAACACTGAAGCTTTCTTT
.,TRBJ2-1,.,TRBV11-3,CASSLGDPEMHNEQFF,TGTGCCAGCAGCTTAGGGGACCCCGAAATGCACAATGAGCAGTTCTTC
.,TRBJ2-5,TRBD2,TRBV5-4,CASTQSGSFGTQYF,TGTGCCAGCACCCAAAGCGGGAGCTTTGGGACCCAGTACTTC
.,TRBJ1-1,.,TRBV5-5,CASSRAIGQGNTEAFF,TGTGCCAGCAGCAGGGCCATCGGTCAGGGGAACACTGAAGCTTTCTTT
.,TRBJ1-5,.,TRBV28,CASSPPASGVSNQPQHF,TGTGCCAGCAGCCCCCCCGCCTCCGGCGTAAGCAATCAGCCCCAGCATTTT
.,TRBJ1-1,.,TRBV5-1,CASSSAGAEAFF,TGCGCCAGCAGCTCAGCAGGTGCTGAAGCTTTCTTT
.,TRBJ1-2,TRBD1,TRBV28,CASSSGGPLSGYTF,TGTGCCAGCAGTTCAGGGGGCCCCTTGTCTGGCTACACCTTC
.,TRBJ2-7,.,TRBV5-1,CASSLGGGFIEQYF,TGCGCCAGCAGCTTAGGAGGGGGATTTATCGAGCAGTACTTC
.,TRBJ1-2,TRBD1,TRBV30,CAWSNQGGSGYTF,TGTGCCTGGAGTAACCAGGGGGGGAGTGGCTACACCTTC
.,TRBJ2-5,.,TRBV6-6,CASSYGGETQYF,TGTGCCAGCAGTTACGGCGGAGAGACCCAGTACTTC
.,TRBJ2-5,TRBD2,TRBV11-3,CASSSGLAGEGQETQYF,TGTGCCAGCAGCTCGGGACTAGCGGGAGAAGGCCAAGAGACCCAGTACTTC
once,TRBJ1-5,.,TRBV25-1,CASSGGEFYSNQPQHF,TGTGCCAGCAGTGGGGGGGAGTTCTATAGCAATCAGCCCCAGCATTTT